These 24 T cell receptor beta chains came from one sample sequenced in a study of T cells after yellow fever vaccination. TCRdb re-called the 5' RACE reads through MiXCR, storing one row per CDR3 protein. Among some 320,000 distinct CDR3 sequences, approximately 4.5% were seen once, and the ten largest hold just under 20%. Sequenced here: PBMCs, sampled 15 days after the yellow fever booster vaccination. The receptors were gathered from a man between 18 and 29 years old who received the YFV17D yellow fever vaccine.

This clonotype has ten or more counts. The V call is TRBV7-2, the J call TRBJ2-1, with no clear D. V lost 5 bases and J lost 9, with 11 bases in between. CDR1 SGHTA and CDR2 FQGNSA come from the germline V gene. The CDR3 totals 12 residues. Here the CDR3 reads CASSTDASEQFF. The CDR3 DNA is TGTGCCAGCAGCACGGACGCCAGTGAGCAGTTCTTC.

This clonotype turned up a few times. The V and J genes are TRBV7-8 and TRBJ2-1; D unclear. The CDR3 contains 14 residues. The V end was cut by 1 base, the J end by 8 bases, with 12 bases between. Germline V CDR1 and CDR2: SGHVS, FQNEAQ. CDR3 amino acids: CASSLGVARYEQFF. The CDR3 bases are TGTGCCAGCAGCTTAGGCGTGGCCCGCTATGAGCAGTTCTTC.

V and J are TRBV27 and TRBJ2-5; the D is unclear. V dropped 2 bases and J dropped 2 bases, with 9 bases sitting between them. The CDR3 consists of 14 residues. Germline CDR1 MNHEY, CDR2 SMNVEV (reference sequence). The CDR3 spells CASSLQAKQETQYF. DNA for the CDR3: TGTGCCAGCAGTTTACAAGCAAAACAAGAGACCCAGTACTTC.

The chain combines TRBV28 with TRBJ1-5; no reliable D call. The V gene lost 5 bases and the J gene lost 5 bases, with 10 bases spanning the gap. Germline V gene lookup returns CDR1 MDHEN and CDR2 SYDVKM. The CDR3 runs to 13 residues. The DNA for the CDR3 is TGTGCCAGCAGTAAGGCAGGTTATCAGCCCCAGCATTTT. Protein sequence: CASSKAGYQPQHF.

This clonotype appeared many times. This rearrangement joins TRBV30 to TRBJ1-6; D is unresolved. Trimming stripped 0 bases from V and 7 bases from J, with 7 bases between. The germline CDR1 and CDR2 sequences are GTSNPN and SVGIG (reference sequence). The CDR3 is 13 amino acids. DNA of the CDR3: TGTGCCTGGAGTGTATACGAGAATTCACCCCTCCACTTT. Translation gives CAWSVYENSPLHF.

This clonotype has ten or more counts. The CDR3 DNA sequence: TGTGCCAGCAGTCCAGACAGGGAAGCCAAAAACATTCAGTACTTC. Its translation: CASSPDREAKNIQYF. This chain connects TRBV6-2 or TRBV6-3 to TRBJ2-4; TRBD1 matches 7 bases. CDR3 size: 15 residues. Germline V gene lookup returns CDR1 MNHEY and CDR2 SVGEGT. With V trimmed by 5 bases and J by 0 bases, 4 bases remained unmatched.

The sample holds a few counts of this clonotype. The rearrangement joins TRBV2 to TRBJ2-1; 7 bases fit TRBD1. Germline V gene lookup returns CDR1 SNHLY and CDR2 FYNNEI. The CDR3 consists of 13 residues. The junction had 5 bases not matched to a gene; V was cut back by 8 bases and J by 4 bases. The CDR3 DNA sequence: TGTGCCAGCGTAACAGGGGAATACAATGAGCAGTTCTTC. Translated: CASVTGEYNEQFF.

This clonotype was counted a few times. The V gene is TRBV7-2, the J gene TRBJ1-1, with D possibly being TRBD1 (6 bases). The germline V gene has CDR1 SGHTA and CDR2 FQGNSA. The CDR3 sequence is 14 residues long. The V end lost 2 bases, the J end lost 1 base, and 8 bases lay between the germline ends. The CDR3 DNA sequence: TGTGCCAGCAGCTTAACAGGGCAGAACACTGAAGCTTTCTTT. It codes for CASSLTGQNTEAFF.

The chain is built from TRBV3-1 and TRBJ1-4; 7 nucleotides align to TRBD1. With 1 base clipped from V and 7 bases from J, the junction kept 3 bases outside the gene matches. The V gene's germline CDR1 is LGHDT and CDR2 YNNKEL (reference sequence). The CDR3 covers 14 residues. This CDR3 reads CASSQVSGGEKLFF. Here the CDR3 DNA reads TGTGCCAGCAGCCAAGTTTCAGGGGGTGAAAAACTGTTTTTT.

This clonotype was seen a handful of times. The chain is built from TRBV18 and TRBJ2-6; TRBD1 aligns across 7 bases. This CDR3 has 16 amino acids. CDR1 is KGHSH, CDR2 LQKENI, per germline. Unmatched junction bases numbered 4, after V lost 1 base and J lost 4 bases. The CDR3 reads CASSPLQGQGANVLTF. The CDR3 nucleotides are TGTGCCAGCTCACCACTACAGGGGCAGGGGGCCAACGTCCTGACTTTC.

This clonotype was counted many times. The chain uses TRBV28 and TRBJ2-3; 8 bases are a match to TRBD2. The germline gives CDR1 MDHEN, CDR2 SYDVKM. V trimming: 2 bases; J trimming: 2 bases; junction bases outside the gene matches: 9. The CDR3 covers 17 residues. The chain's CDR3 is CASSLGAGVAITDTQYF. The DNA of the CDR3 is TGTGCCAGCAGTTTAGGAGCGGGGGTCGCTATCACAGATACGCAGTATTTT.

This clonotype has a count of ten or more. This sequence joins TRBV7-2 and TRBJ2-5, with D perhaps TRBD1 (5 bases). V shed 1 base and J shed 4 bases, with 13 bases lying between them. The length of the CDR3 is 15 residues. Germline values: CDR1 SGHTA, CDR2 FQGNSA. CDR3 protein: CASSLVAGAGETQYF. The CDR3 DNA sequence: TGTGCCAGCAGCTTAGTCGCTGGGGCCGGAGAGACCCAGTACTTC.

The chain is built from TRBV7-9 and TRBJ2-5; tentative D call: TRBD2 (5 bases). Germline V gives CDR1 SEHNR, CDR2 FQNEAQ (reference sequence). CDR3 size: 14 residues. V was trimmed by 3 bases and J by 5 bases, leaving 13 bases between them. The CDR3 DNA reads TGTGCCAGCAGCTTCCCGGGGTTCAGCGAGACCCAGTACTTC. It encodes CASSFPGFSETQYF.

This clonotype showed up many times. The chain carries TRBV24-1 and TRBJ2-1; 8 bases are shared with TRBD2. Germline V gene lookup returns CDR1 KGHDR and CDR2 SFDVKD. The CDR3 is 15 amino acids. The trim removed 3 bases at V and 8 bases at J, leaving 8 bases unmatched. CDR3 sequence reads: CATSDGRAGGDEQFF. CDR3 nucleotide sequence: TGTGCCACCAGTGATGGGCGGGCGGGGGGCGATGAGCAGTTCTTC.

The gene calls are TRBV7-3 and TRBJ2-1, with TRBD2 matching 8 bases. CDR1 and CDR2 (germline): SGHTA, FQGTGA. This CDR3 spans 18 amino acids. V lost 6 bases and J lost 1; bases outside the gene matches: 14. Here the CDR3 reads CASSFAGGYTQSYNEQFF. The CDR3 DNA follows: TGTGCCAGCAGTTTTGCGGGGGGTTATACTCAGTCCTACAATGAGCAGTTCTTC.

This clonotype was picked up a small number of times. V is TRBV5-1 and J is TRBJ2-3, with 7 bases that match TRBD1. The CDR3 loop spans 12 amino acids. The J segment lost 9 bases and the V segment lost 4 bases, leaving 5 bases of the junction unmatched. CDR1 and CDR2 (germline): SGHRS, YFSETQ. The CDR3 loop reads CASSLGQDTQYF. As DNA, the CDR3 is TGCGCCAGCAGCCTTGGACAGGACACGCAGTATTTT.

The sample holds a few counts of this clonotype. The chain joins TRBV12-3 or TRBV12-4 to TRBJ2-1; TRBD2 matches at 8 bases. J gave up 9 bases and V 3 bases, and 10 bases lay outside the gene matches. There are 15 residues in the CDR3. As DNA, the CDR3 is TGTGCCAGCAGTTTTCTCGGGGGGGGGCACGTTGAGCAGTTCTTC. This encodes CASSFLGGGHVEQFF.

The rearrangement links TRBV4-1 to TRBJ2-5, with D possibly matching TRBD1 (6 bases). The CDR3 contains 14 residues. CDR1 is MGHRA and CDR2 is YSYEKL in the germline V gene. With 1 base removed from V and 5 bases from J, the gap between germline ends came to 11 bases. Here the CDR3 reads CASSQVAGVETQYF. The CDR3 DNA sequence: TGCGCCAGCAGCCAAGTCGCAGGGGTGGAGACCCAGTACTTC.

The chain uses TRBV6-5 and TRBJ1-2; D perhaps matches TRBD1 (6 bases). CDR1 is MNHEY, CDR2 SVGAGI, per germline. Trimming shortened V by 5 bases and J by 3 bases, and 13 bases separated the two germline ends. This CDR3 has 14 residues. The CDR3 region has the DNA TGTGCCAGCAGTCGGAGACAGGTCGACTATGGCTACACCTTC. Translating gives CASSRRQVDYGYTF.

This clonotype was detected ten times or more. The J gene is TRBJ1-1, the V gene TRBV4-1, with 7 positions matching TRBD1. This CDR3 comprises 15 residues. Germline V lookup: CDR1 MGHRA, CDR2 YSYEKL. V shed 6 bases, J shed 1 base, and the junction held 8 bases outside the gene matches. Written as DNA, the CDR3 is TGCGCCAGCAGGGACCACAGGACAGGGAACACTGAAGCTTTCTTT. It encodes CASRDHRTGNTEAFF.

This clonotype occurred many times. The chain's CDR3 is CSAGANTGELFF. In nucleotides, the CDR3 is TGCAGTGCGGGCGCGAACACCGGGGAGCTGTTTTTT. The rearrangement uses TRBV20-1 and TRBJ2-2, with unresolved D. This CDR3 spans 12 amino acids. V lost 6 bases and J lost 0, with 5 bases in between. Germline V gene data show CDR1 as DFQATT and CDR2 as SNEGSKA (reference sequence).

This clonotype was observed at least ten times. V and J are TRBV7-2 and TRBJ2-7; possibly TRBD1 for D (6 bases). Germline values: CDR1 SGHTA, CDR2 FQGNSA. Between the trimmed V and J ends, which lost 7 bases and 2 bases, there was a span of 15 bases. CDR3 length equals 14 residues. The CDR3 sequence: CASTQTRGPYEQYF. The CDR3 DNA reads as TGTGCCAGCACCCAGACCAGGGGACCCTACGAGCAGTACTTC.

DNA for the CDR3: TGTGCCAGCGAATACAGTCAGCATAATCAGCCCCAGCATTTT. Translation gives CASEYSQHNQPQHF. The chain carries TRBV28 and TRBJ1-5; D is uncertain. CDR3 length: 14 residues. In germline, CDR1 is MDHEN, CDR2 SYDVKM. V was cut by 8 bases and J by 4 bases, with 15 bases left in between.

In its sample, this clonotype was seen a few times. The chain combines TRBV9 with TRBJ2-5; TRBD2 matches 8 bases. The ends lost 0 bases at V and 5 bases at J; junction bases unmatched: 6. The CDR3 length is 15 residues. Germline values: CDR1 SGDLS, CDR2 YYNGEE. CDR3 DNA: TGTGCCAGCAGCGTAGCTACGGGGGGGCTGGAGACCCAGTACTTC. As protein: CASSVATGGLETQYF.